These T cell receptor beta chains were read from a single sample in a study of CD8 T cells in ankylosing spondylitis. TCRdb recomputed calls from the 5' RACE reads with MiXCR, one row per CDR3 protein. This sample yields approximately 540,000 distinct CDR3 sequences, of which approximately 12% are seen a single time; approximately 6.3% belongs to the top ten. Sequenced material: blood, either unsorted or a sorted T cell fraction (not recorded which). The receptors were gathered from a male donor with ankylosing spondylitis. CDR3s include the opening cysteine and the closing phenylalanine or tryptophan. The D gene is left open where the match is weak. Clone size appears in some rows only: once, few, many, or a class for an expanded clone.

abundance,j_gene,d_gene,v_gene,CDR3nt,CDR3aa
-,TRBJ2-3,TRBD2,TRBV5-1,TGCGCCAGCAGCGCCGGGGGGACTAGCGGGGGCAGCACAGATACGCAGTATTTT,CASSAGGTSGGSTDTQYF
-,TRBJ1-5,TRBD1,TRBV20-1,TGCAGTGCCACCGGGACAGGGTCTTCATCGGTCTATAGCAATCAGCCCCAGCATTTT,CSATGTGSSSVYSNQPQHF
many,TRBJ1-1,-,TRBV18,TGTGCCAGCTCACCACCGGGGGGCTACACTGAAGCTTTCTTT,CASSPPGGYTEAFF
many,TRBJ1-1,-,TRBV5-1,TGCGCCAGCAGCGAACGCAATCAGGGGACTGAAGCTTTCTTT,CASSERNQGTEAFF
many,TRBJ2-2,-,TRBV4-2,TGTGCCAGCAGCCACCAGACAGAGAACACCGGGGAGCTGTTTTTT,CASSHQTENTGELFF
few,TRBJ2-3,TRBD1,TRBV20-1,TGCAGTGCTAGGGACAGGAGATACACAGATACGCAGTATTTT,CSARDRRYTDTQYF
-,TRBJ1-5,-,TRBV7-2,TGTGCCAGCAGCTTAAGAGATTTTAGCAATCAGCCCCAGCATTTT,CASSLRDFSNQPQHF
once,TRBJ1-2,-,TRBV25-1,TGTGCCAGCAGCCGGGAGGGGTATTCGGGCTATGGCTACACCTTC,CASSREGYSGYGYTF
many,TRBJ2-2,-,TRBV12-3/TRBV12-4,TGTGCCAGCAGTTTGCGGGTGGACACCGGGGAGCTGTTTTTT,CASSLRVDTGELFF
few,TRBJ2-1,TRBD2,TRBV2,TGTGCCAGCAGTGAAGGGGGTGTCGGGGGGAAAAATGAGCAGTTCTTC,CASSEGGVGGKNEQFF
few,TRBJ1-2,-,TRBV3-1,TGTGCCAGCAGCCCGGGACCGACCTTGCGTTATGGCTACACCTTC,CASSPGPTLRYGYTF
few,TRBJ1-1,TRBD1,TRBV5-1,TGCGCCAGCAGCCTAGGGAGACAGGGGTACACTGAAGCTTTCTTT,CASSLGRQGYTEAFF
-,TRBJ2-1,TRBD2,TRBV10-2,TGCGCCAGCAGTGAGTCCTATAGGACTAGCGGGAGGGCCGATAGAAGGTTCTTC,CASSESYRTSGRADRRFF
-,TRBJ2-1,-,TRBV29-1,TGCAGTGGACAAGGCTTCTACAATGAGCAGTTCTTC,CSGQGFYNEQFF
-,TRBJ2-7,TRBD2,TRBV20-1,TGCAGTGCTAGAGACAGGGACTACCTCTACGAGCAGTACTTC,CSARDRDYLYEQYF
-,TRBJ2-3,TRBD2,TRBV4-1,TGCGCCAGCAGACGACTAGCGGGAGGGCCTCATACGCAGTATTTT,CASRRLAGGPHTQYF
many,TRBJ2-1,TRBD1,TRBV5-1,TGCGCCAGCAGCTCTTCGACAGGGGGCAAAAATGAGCAGTTCTTC,CASSSSTGGKNEQFF
few,TRBJ2-5,-,TRBV12-5,TGTGCTAGTGGTACAAGAGAGACCCAGTACTTC,CASGTRETQYF
-,TRBJ1-6,-,TRBV11-2,TGTGCCAGCAGTACAGGCCCCGGGAATTCACCCCTCCACTTT,CASSTGPGNSPLHF
few,TRBJ2-3,-,TRBV25-1,TGTGCCAGCAGTCGGGAACAGATGAGTATGGGAGATACGCAGTATTTT,CASSREQMSMGDTQYF
many,TRBJ2-7,TRBD2,TRBV12-3/TRBV12-4,TGTGCCAGCAGTTTTGGGACTAGCCCCTCCTACGAGCAGTACTTC,CASSFGTSPSYEQYF
few,TRBJ2-2,TRBD2,TRBV10-3,TGTGCCATCAGTGAGCCTAGCGGGAGAGCCGGGGAGCTGTTTTTT,CAISEPSGRAGELFF
-,TRBJ2-1,-,TRBV25-1,TGTGCCAGCACCAAGCAGGCTTACAATGAGCAGTTCTTC,CASTKQAYNEQFF